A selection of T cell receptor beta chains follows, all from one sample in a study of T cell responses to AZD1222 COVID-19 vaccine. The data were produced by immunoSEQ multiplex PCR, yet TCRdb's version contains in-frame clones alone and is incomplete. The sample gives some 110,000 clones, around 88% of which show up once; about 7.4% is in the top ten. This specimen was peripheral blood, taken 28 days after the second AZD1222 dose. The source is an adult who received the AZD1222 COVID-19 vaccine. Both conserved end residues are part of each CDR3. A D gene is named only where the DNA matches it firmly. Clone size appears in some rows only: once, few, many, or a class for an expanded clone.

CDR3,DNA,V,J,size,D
CASSSTRTSGYNEQFF,TGTGCCAGCAGCTCAACCCGGACTAGCGGATACAATGAGCAGTTCTTC,TRBV7-9,TRBJ2-1,NA,TRBD2
CASSEALGDPYEQYF,TGTGCCAGCAGTGAAGCGTTGGGGGACCCCTACGAGCAGTACTTC,TRBV6-1,TRBJ2-7,few,NA
CASTPMRSTIYF,TGTGCCAGCACTCCAATGAGGAGCACCATATATTTT,TRBV2,TRBJ1-3,NA,NA
CASSPWVQDYGYTF,TGTGCCAGCAGCCCATGGGTACAGGATTATGGCTACACCTTC,TRBV14,TRBJ1-2,NA,NA
CASSQTVGLGGEQYF,TGCGCCAGCAGCCAGACGGTCGGATTAGGAGGCGAGCAGTACTTC,TRBV4-1,TRBJ2-7,NA,NA
CASSPDRDQPQHF,TGTGCCAGCAGCCCCGACAGGGACCAGCCCCAGCATTTT,TRBV7-9,TRBJ1-5,NA,TRBD1
CASSSGTGGLSSYEQYF,TGTGCCAGCAGCTCCGGGACAGGGGGACTTTCTTCCTACGAGCAGTACTTC,TRBV7-3,TRBJ2-7,NA,TRBD1
CASSIPFGTGVGETQYF,TGTGCCAGCAGCATTCCGTTCGGGACAGGGGTCGGAGAGACCCAGTACTTC,TRBV11-3,TRBJ2-5,once,TRBD1
CATTPHSGANVLTF,TGCGCCACTACACCCCACTCTGGGGCCAACGTCCTGACTTTC,TRBV10-1,TRBJ2-6,once,NA
CASGPGTVNQPQHF,TGTGCCAGCGGACCCGGGACAGTTAATCAGCCCCAGCATTTT,TRBV28,TRBJ1-5,few,TRBD1
CASSQTGPGTQYF,TGTGCCAGCAGCCAAACAGGGCCGGGTACGCAGTATTTT,TRBV7-9,TRBJ2-3,NA,NA
CAWSPIPGELFF,TGTGCCTGGAGTCCGATTCCGGGGGAGCTGTTTTTT,TRBV30,TRBJ2-2,NA,NA
CASSLPGRGEKLFF,TGTGCCAGCAGTTTACCCGGTCGGGGGGAAAAACTGTTTTTT,TRBV28,TRBJ1-4,once,NA
CASSQRSGSDNEQFF,TGTGCCAGCAGCCAAAGAAGCGGGAGTGATAATGAGCAGTTCTTC,TRBV4-2,TRBJ2-1,NA,TRBD2
CASSFGRTGIRFNYGYTF,TGTGCCAGCAGCTTTGGGAGGACCGGGATCCGATTTAACTATGGCTACACCTTC,TRBV11-2,TRBJ1-2,once,NA
CASSTGSYNEQFF,TGTGCCAGCAGTACAGGTTCCTACAATGAGCAGTTCTTC,TRBV2,TRBJ2-1,NA,NA
CASSTQGHHEQYF,TGTGCCAGCAGCACACAGGGTCACCACGAGCAGTACTTC,TRBV7-3,TRBJ2-7,NA,NA
CASSIDGGTFLNTEAFF,TGTGCCAGTAGTATAGATGGCGGGACTTTCTTGAACACTGAAGCTTTCTTT,TRBV19,TRBJ1-1,once,NA
CASSLVVGQPQHF,TGTGCCAGCAGCTTAGTTGTAGGTCAGCCCCAGCATTTT,TRBV7-8,TRBJ1-5,once,NA
CASSTSGTSLSNQPQHF,TGTGCCAGCAGCACGAGTGGGACATCCCTCAGCAATCAGCCCCAGCATTTT,TRBV28,TRBJ1-5,NA,NA
CASSENWVKGNTIYF,TGTGCCAGCAGTGAAAATTGGGTTAAAGGAAACACCATATATTTT,TRBV28,TRBJ1-3,NA,NA
CASRGGGGSYEQYF,TGTGCCAGCAGGGGGGGTGGGGGCTCCTACGAGCAGTACTTC,TRBV6-5,TRBJ2-7,NA,NA
CASSEVDGAGNSPLHF,TGTGCCAGCAGTGAGGTTGACGGGGCCGGGAATTCACCCCTCCACTTT,TRBV6-1,TRBJ1-6,NA,NA
CASSLERTSSYEQYF,TGCGCCAGCAGCTTGGAAAGGACTAGCTCCTACGAGCAGTACTTC,TRBV5-1,TRBJ2-7,few,TRBD2
CASSLAGGSYEQYF,TGCGCCAGCTCCCTAGCGGGAGGCTCCTACGAGCAGTACTTC,TRBV4-3,TRBJ2-7,NA,TRBD2
CASSIETSGGELFF,TGTGCCAGTAGTATAGAGACTAGCGGCGGGGAGCTGTTTTTT,TRBV19,TRBJ2-2,NA,TRBD2
CATSDPTGQIMETQYF,TGTGCCACCAGTGACCCAACGGGACAGATTATGGAGACCCAGTACTTC,TRBV24-1,TRBJ2-5,NA,TRBD1
CASSFRMADLYGYTF,TGTGCCAGCAGCTTTCGAATGGCGGACCTCTATGGCTACACCTTC,TRBV5-6,TRBJ1-2,NA,NA
CASGDLQDEAFF,TGCGCCAGCGGGGACCTGCAGGACGAAGCTTTCTTT,TRBV5-1,TRBJ1-1,NA,NA
CASGTGGDQPQHF,TGTGCCAGTGGGACAGGGGGCGATCAGCCCCAGCATTTT,TRBV2,TRBJ1-5,once,TRBD1
CARRGHEQYF,TGTGCCCGCAGGGGCCACGAGCAGTACTTC,TRBV11-3,TRBJ2-7,NA,NA
CASSSFVYHDSRANVLTF,TGTGCCAGCAGCTCATTTGTATACCATGACAGTCGGGCCAACGTCCTGACTTTC,TRBV7-9,TRBJ2-6,NA,NA
CASSLAPLGASPLYEQYF,TGTGCCAGCAGCTTAGCCCCCCTTGGGGCAAGTCCCTTGTACGAGCAGTACTTC,TRBV7-6,TRBJ2-7,NA,NA
CASSSIGRYGSEQYF,TGTGCCAGCAGCTCCATCGGTAGGTACGGTAGCGAGCAGTACTTC,TRBV11-2,TRBJ2-7,NA,NA
CASSPAGRNTIYF,TGTGCCAGCTCACCAGCGGGCAGAAACACCATATATTTT,TRBV18,TRBJ1-3,NA,NA
CASSWGQGNVYEQYF,TGTGCCAGCAGCTGGGGACAGGGGAATGTCTACGAGCAGTACTTC,TRBV28,TRBJ2-7,NA,TRBD1
CASSSFSGREYEQYF,TGTGCCAGCAGCTCCTTTAGCGGGAGAGAATACGAGCAGTACTTC,TRBV7-2,TRBJ2-7,NA,TRBD2
CASSDAIDSNSHQPQHF,TGTGCCAGCAGTGATGCTATAGACAGCAATTCTCATCAGCCCCAGCATTTT,TRBV2,TRBJ1-5,few,NA
CASSSGGASGGTGELFF,TGTGCCAGCAGCTCCGGGGGGGCTAGCGGGGGCACCGGGGAGCTGTTTTTT,TRBV5-4,TRBJ2-2,NA,TRBD2
CASSLWPNTEAFF,TGTGCCAGCAGCCTATGGCCGAACACTGAAGCTTTCTTT,TRBV27,TRBJ1-1,NA,NA
CASSLAYEQYF,TGTGCCAGCAGCTTAGCCTACGAGCAGTACTTC,TRBV5-6,TRBJ2-7,NA,NA
CASSQDPRAQGVYGYTF,TGTGCCAGCAGCCAAGATCCTCGAGCACAGGGTGTCTATGGCTACACCTTC,TRBV3-1/TRBV3-2,TRBJ1-2,NA,NA
CATSRDNLRVRGNTIYF,TGTGCCACCAGCAGAGACAACCTCAGGGTTCGCGGAAACACCATATATTTT,TRBV15,TRBJ1-3,NA,NA
CASSLGGAADGYTF,TGTGCCAGCAGCTTAGGGGGCGCGGCGGATGGCTACACCTTC,TRBV7-9,TRBJ1-2,NA,NA
CASSQDGTGVLEQYF,TGCGCCAGCAGCCAAGATGGGACAGGGGTCCTCGAGCAGTACTTC,TRBV4-1,TRBJ2-7,NA,TRBD1
CASSFGEDRGAAFF,TGTGCCAGCAGTTTCGGGGAAGACAGGGGTGCAGCTTTCTTT,TRBV27,TRBJ1-1,few,TRBD1
CASSPTPEGETQYF,TGCGCCAGCAGCCCGACCCCGGAAGGAGAGACCCAGTACTTC,TRBV5-1,TRBJ2-5,NA,NA